These T cell receptor beta chains were read from a single sample in a study of blood T cell repertoires in COVID-19. The table came from immunoSEQ multiplex PCR; TCRdb's copy has only in-frame clones and leaves some out. Of about 310,000 clones detected, roughly 90% appear once; the ten largest clones hold around 2.1%. Sequenced input: peripheral blood. Receptor source: a man between 18 and 35 years old with active or convalescent COVID-19. CDR3s leave out the opening cysteine and the closing phenylalanine or tryptophan.

j_call v_call cdr3_aa
TRBJ1-3 TRBV14 ASSQGTGAGNTIY
TRBJ1-3 TRBV7-9 ASRTDGTSGNTIY
TRBJ2-7 TRBV28 ASSGTGQYEQY
TRBJ1-3 TRBV6-6 ASSQGQRHSGNTIY
TRBJ2-2 TRBV5-4 ASRFGTGAGELF
TRBJ2-1 TRBV7-8 ASSLGQGFWNEQF
TRBJ1-5 TRBV5-5 ASSYTGGQPQH
TRBJ2-7 TRBV5-4 ASSPQRGSYEQY
TRBJ1-1 TRBV5-1 ASSSTGIDTEAF
TRBJ2-1 TRBV14 ASMGGGTHNEQF
TRBJ1-6 TRBV29-1 SVRGGFDSPLH
TRBJ2-5 TRBV6-5 ASSRSWTGTETQY
TRBJ1-3 TRBV5-1 ASSVQGASGNTIY
TRBJ1-1 TRBV5-1 ASSLVPNTEAF
TRBJ1-4 TRBV15 ATSRAQDIQDEKLF
TRBJ1-2 TRBV28 ASTDRVEGYT
TRBJ2-2 TRBV27 ASSLVGGGDTGELF
TRBJ1-3 TRBV7-9 ASSLPLLESTGNTIY
TRBJ2-1 TRBV5-4 ASSPQGAMEQF
TRBJ2-7 TRBV4-3 ASSQDMTGEAYEQY
TRBJ2-5 TRBV5-3 ARRLDRDQETQY
TRBJ2-3 TRBV7-9 ASALLADTQY
TRBJ1-5 TRBV15 ATSRAITDPGPQH
TRBJ2-5 TRBV12-3/TRBV12-4 ASSFLETQY
TRBJ2-5 TRBV4-1 ASSRDSGSGKTQY